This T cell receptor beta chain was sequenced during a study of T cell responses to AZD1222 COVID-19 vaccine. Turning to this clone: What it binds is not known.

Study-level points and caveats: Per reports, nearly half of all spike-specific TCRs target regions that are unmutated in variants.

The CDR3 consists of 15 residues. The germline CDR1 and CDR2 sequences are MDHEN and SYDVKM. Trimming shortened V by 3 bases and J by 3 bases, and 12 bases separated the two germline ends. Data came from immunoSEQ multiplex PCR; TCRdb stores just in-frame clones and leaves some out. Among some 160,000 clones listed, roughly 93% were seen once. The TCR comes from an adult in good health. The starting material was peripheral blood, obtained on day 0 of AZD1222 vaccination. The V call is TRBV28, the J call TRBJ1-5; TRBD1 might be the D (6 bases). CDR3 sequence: CASSFQGSVNQPQHF. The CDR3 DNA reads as TGTGCCAGCAGTTTCCAGGGGTCTGTCAATCAGCCCCAGCATTTT.